This T cell receptor beta chain was obtained from a study of regulatory T cells in long-lasting Graves disease. Study-wide results and caveats: Persistent Graves' patients showed less TCR diversity than newly diagnosed patients showed.

V shed 5 bases and J shed 5 bases, with 15 bases lying between them. This CDR3 has 14 residues. The germline V gene has CDR1 SGHTA and CDR2 FQGNSA. This clonotype has ten or more counts. The antigen is unknown. The time point here: persistent/refractory GD, antithyroid drugs over 5 years with positive TRAb. PBMC RNA served as the TCR library source. Arm-PCR of CDR3 regions and iRepertoire HTBI primers were the basis on which TCR beta libraries were built. As handled by the study authors: Overall, samples carried approximately 60 TRBV and 15 or so TRBJ segments. In TCRdb, the multiplex PCR reads were re-called with MiXCR into one record per CDR3 protein. TCRdb, rather than the study authors, made the V and J calls. The table has about 420,000 distinct CDR3 sequences, around 24% seen once.

This receptor was taken from a female donor with Graves disease. The specimen was peripheral blood mononuclear cells (PBMCs), collected when the disease was refractory, from a patient treated with antithyroid drugs. V gene TRBV7-2 combines with J gene TRBJ2-5, with a weak D call TRBD1 (5 bases). The chain's CDR3 is CASSGKGVGETQYF. CDR3 nucleotide sequence: TGTGCCAGCAGCGGAAAAGGGGTGGGGGAGACCCAGTACTTC.